There are many counts of the clone carrying this T cell receptor (beta chain). This record belongs to a study of T cells after yellow fever vaccination. The V end was cut by 6 bases, the J end by 0 bases, with 9 bases between. This CDR3 spans 14 amino acids. CDR1 and CDR2 (germline): MNHEY, SVGEGT. TCRdb recomputed calls from the 5' RACE reads with MiXCR, one row per CDR3 protein. Counted here are just over 300,000 distinct CDR3 sequences, roughly 3.5% occurring once; the ten biggest clones make up about a quarter. This chain uses TRBV6-2 or TRBV6-3 with TRBJ1-3; D not certain. This TCR was recovered from a man aged 18 to 29 who received the YFV17D yellow fever vaccine. The sample consisted of PBMCs, taken on the day of the yellow fever booster vaccination. CDR3 DNA: TGTGCCAGCAGACAGAGCCACTCTGGAAACACCATATATTTT. It translates to CASRQSHSGNTIYF.